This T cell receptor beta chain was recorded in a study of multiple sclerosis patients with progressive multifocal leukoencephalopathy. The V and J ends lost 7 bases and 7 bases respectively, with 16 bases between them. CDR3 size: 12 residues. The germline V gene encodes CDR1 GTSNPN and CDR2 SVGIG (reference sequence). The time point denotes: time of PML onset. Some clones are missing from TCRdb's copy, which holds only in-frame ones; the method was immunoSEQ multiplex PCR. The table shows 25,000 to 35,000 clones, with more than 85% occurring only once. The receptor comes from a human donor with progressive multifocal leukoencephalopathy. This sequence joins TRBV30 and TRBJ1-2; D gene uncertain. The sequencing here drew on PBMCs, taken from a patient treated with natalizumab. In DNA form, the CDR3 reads TGTGCCTCCCCGGACCGGCAGGCTGGCTACACCTTC. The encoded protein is CASPDRQAGYTF.